The clone carrying this TCR beta chain was picked up many times. This specimen comes from a study of T cells after posttransplantation cyclophosphamide. TCRdb keeps only in-frame clones here, not all; method: immunoSEQ multiplex PCR. This sample carries tens of thousands of clones and no singletons, and 2.2% goes to the top ten. Trimming left V 5 bases short and J 2 bases short, with 3 bases between. Germline CDR1 reads MNHEY; CDR2 reads SMNVEV (reference sequence). The CDR3 covers 11 residues. This rearrangement joins TRBV27 to TRBJ2-5; D gene ambiguous. This sequence originates from a man between 35 and 55 years old in good health, CMV-negative, and a related stem cell transplant donor. Input material: PBMCs. CDR3: CASSVQETQYF. Written as DNA, the CDR3 is TGTGCCAGCAGTGTACAAGAGACCCAGTACTTC.